The 3 T cell receptor beta chains below come from one sample, sequenced in a study of blood T cells in healthy people across ages. Primers used in a second PCR of roughly 6 to 11 cycles were a sample-barcoded 5' primer and a J-beta primer mix. TCRdb reprocessed the 5' RACE reads with MiXCR, giving one entry per CDR3 protein. Seen here are around 900,000 distinct CDR3 sequences, around 30% observed once, and the top ten hold around 16%. Sequenced: blood. These TCRs come from a woman older than 75 in good health.

There are a few counts of this clonotype. The chain combines TRBV7-9 with TRBJ2-5, with D possibly being TRBD1 (6 bases). In germline, CDR1 is SEHNR, CDR2 FQNEAQ (reference sequence). This CDR3 has 14 residues. V lost 1 base to trimming and J lost 7 bases, with 13 bases between them. CDR3 sequence reads: CASSLEWGLSTQYF. The CDR3 bases are TGTGCCAGCAGCTTAGAATGGGGGCTGTCGACCCAGTACTTC. Full variable domain (remainder filled in from reference TRBV7-9 and TRBJ2-5): DTGVSQNPRHKITKRGQNVTFRCDPISEHNRLYWYRQTLGQGPEFLTYFQNEAQLEKSRLLSDRFSAERPKGSFSTLEIQRTEQGDSAMYLCASSLEWGLSTQYFGPGTRLLVL.

A note on this clonotype: This may come from a read error, since a much larger clone is one base off. The rearrangement uses TRBV20-1 and TRBJ2-1, with a possible D match to TRBD2 (6 bases). V lost 7 bases, J lost 13 bases, and 23 bases lay in between. CDR1 is DFQATT and CDR2 is SNEGSKA in the germline V gene (reference sequence). The CDR3 loop spans 13 amino acids. This chain's CDR3 is CSGVQYGGRTQFF. The CDR3 DNA follows: TGCAGTGGTGTCCAGTATGGGGGGAGGACCCAGTTCTTC.

On this clonotype: One junction end does not reproduce the germline sequence, and a read error may be involved. This chain joins TRBV20-1 and TRBJ2-5; D is ambiguous. The CDR3 has 13 amino acids. Germline assignment: CDR1 DFQATT and CDR2 SNEGSKA (reference sequence). The chain's CDR3 is CSASNGLTGPSFF. CDR3 bases: TGCAGTGCTAGTAATGGGCTTACCGGCCCAAGCTTCTTC.